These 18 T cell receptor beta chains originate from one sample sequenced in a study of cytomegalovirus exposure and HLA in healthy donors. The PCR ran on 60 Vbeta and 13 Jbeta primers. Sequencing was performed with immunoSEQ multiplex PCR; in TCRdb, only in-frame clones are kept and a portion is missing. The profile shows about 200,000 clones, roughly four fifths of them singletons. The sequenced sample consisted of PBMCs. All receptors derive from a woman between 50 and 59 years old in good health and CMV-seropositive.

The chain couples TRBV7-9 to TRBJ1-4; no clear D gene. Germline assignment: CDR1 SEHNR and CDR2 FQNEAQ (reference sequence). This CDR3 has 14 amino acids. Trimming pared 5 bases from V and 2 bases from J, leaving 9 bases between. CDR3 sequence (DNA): TGTGCCAGCAGCCCACAAATGACTAATGAAAAACTGTTTTTT. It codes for CASSPQMTNEKLFF.

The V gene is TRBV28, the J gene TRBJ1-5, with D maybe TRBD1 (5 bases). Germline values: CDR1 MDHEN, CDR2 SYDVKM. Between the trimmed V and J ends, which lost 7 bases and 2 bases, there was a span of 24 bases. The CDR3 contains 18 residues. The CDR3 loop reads CASTRWGDGSLGNQPQHF. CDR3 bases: TGTGCCAGCACTCGTTGGGGGGACGGATCTTTAGGCAATCAGCCCCAGCATTTT.

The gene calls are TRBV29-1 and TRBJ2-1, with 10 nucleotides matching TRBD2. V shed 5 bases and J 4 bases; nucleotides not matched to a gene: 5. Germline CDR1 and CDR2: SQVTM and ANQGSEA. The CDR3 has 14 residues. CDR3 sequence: CSVWGLASYNEQFF. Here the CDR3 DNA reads TGCAGCGTTTGGGGACTAGCGTCTTACAATGAGCAGTTCTTC.

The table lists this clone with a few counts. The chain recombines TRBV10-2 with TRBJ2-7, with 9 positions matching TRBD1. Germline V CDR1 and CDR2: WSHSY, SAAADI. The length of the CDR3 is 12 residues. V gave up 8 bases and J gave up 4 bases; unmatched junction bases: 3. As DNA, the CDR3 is TGCGCCAGCCGGGACAGGGATTACGAGCAGTACTTC. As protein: CASRDRDYEQYF.

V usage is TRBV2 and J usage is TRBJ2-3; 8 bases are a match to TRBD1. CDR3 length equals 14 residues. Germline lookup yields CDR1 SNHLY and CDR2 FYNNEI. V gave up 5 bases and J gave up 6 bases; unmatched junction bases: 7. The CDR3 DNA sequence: TGTGCCAGCAGTAGGGCCAGGGGGCGGGATACGCAGTATTTT. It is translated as CASSRARGRDTQYF.

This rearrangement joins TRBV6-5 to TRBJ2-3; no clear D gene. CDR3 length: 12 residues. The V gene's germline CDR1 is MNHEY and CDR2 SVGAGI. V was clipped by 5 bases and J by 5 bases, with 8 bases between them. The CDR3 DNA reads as TGTGCCAGCAGTAAACCAGGAGATACGCAGTATTTT. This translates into CASSKPGDTQYF.

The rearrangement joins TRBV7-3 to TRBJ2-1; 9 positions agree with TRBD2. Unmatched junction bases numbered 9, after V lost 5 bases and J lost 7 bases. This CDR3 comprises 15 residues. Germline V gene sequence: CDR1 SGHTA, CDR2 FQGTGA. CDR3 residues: CASSLSGRGRNEQFF. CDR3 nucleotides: TGTGCCAGCAGCCTTAGCGGGAGAGGGAGGAATGAGCAGTTCTTC.

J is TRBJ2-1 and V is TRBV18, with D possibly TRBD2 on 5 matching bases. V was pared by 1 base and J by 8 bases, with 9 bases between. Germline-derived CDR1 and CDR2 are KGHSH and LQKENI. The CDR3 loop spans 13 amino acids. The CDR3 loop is CASSPREMDEQFF. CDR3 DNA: TGTGCCAGCTCACCACGGGAGATGGATGAGCAGTTCTTC. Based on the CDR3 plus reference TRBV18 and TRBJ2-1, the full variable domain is NAGVMQNPRHLVRRRGQEARLRCSPMKGHSHVYWYRQLPEEGLKFMVYLQKENIIDESGMPKERFSAEFPKEGPSILRIQQVVRGDSAAYFCASSPREMDEQFFGPGTRLTVL.

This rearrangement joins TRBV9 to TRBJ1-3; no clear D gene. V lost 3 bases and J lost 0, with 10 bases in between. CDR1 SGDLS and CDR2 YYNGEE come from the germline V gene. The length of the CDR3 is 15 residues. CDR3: CASSGGLHSGNTIYF. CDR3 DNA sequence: TGTGCCAGCAGCGGAGGACTACACTCTGGAAACACCATATATTTT.

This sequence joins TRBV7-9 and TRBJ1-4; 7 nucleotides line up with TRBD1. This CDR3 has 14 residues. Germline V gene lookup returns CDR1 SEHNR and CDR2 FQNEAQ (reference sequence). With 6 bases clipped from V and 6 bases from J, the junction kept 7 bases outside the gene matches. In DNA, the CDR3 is TGTGCCAGCAGTCCAGGGGGAGGTGATGAAAAACTGTTTTTT. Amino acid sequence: CASSPGGGDEKLFF.

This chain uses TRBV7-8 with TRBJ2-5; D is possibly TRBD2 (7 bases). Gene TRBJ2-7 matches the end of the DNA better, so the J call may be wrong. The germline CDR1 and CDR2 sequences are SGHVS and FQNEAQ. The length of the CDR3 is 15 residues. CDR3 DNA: TGTGCCAGCAGCTTAGGGGGGGGCAGGGGTTACGAGCAGTACTTC. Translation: CASSLGGGRGYEQYF.

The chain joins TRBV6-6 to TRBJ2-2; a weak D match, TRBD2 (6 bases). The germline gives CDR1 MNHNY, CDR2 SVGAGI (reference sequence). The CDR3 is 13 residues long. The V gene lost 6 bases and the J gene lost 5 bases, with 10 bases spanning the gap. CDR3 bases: TGTGCCAGCAGCGGGAGCGGGACCGGGGAGCTGTTTTTT. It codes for CASSGSGTGELFF.

The CDR3 sequence: CASSSAQGAQLGTDTQYF. The CDR3 DNA reads as TGTGCCAGCAGCTCGGCACAGGGGGCGCAGTTAGGTACAGATACGCAGTATTTT. The chain has TRBV7-9 and TRBJ2-3, with TRBD1 identical over 9 bases. Losses at the gene ends were 4 bases for V and 3 bases for J; bases not matched to a gene: 14. The CDR3 runs to 18 residues. In germline, CDR1 is SEHNR, CDR2 FQNEAQ (reference sequence). Variable domain in full (rest from reference TRBV7-9 and TRBJ2-3): DTGVSQNPRHKITKRGQNVTFRCDPISEHNRLYWYRQTLGQGPEFLTYFQNEAQLEKSRLLSDRFSAERPKGSFSTLEIQRTEQGDSAMYLCASSSAQGAQLGTDTQYFGPGTRLTVL.

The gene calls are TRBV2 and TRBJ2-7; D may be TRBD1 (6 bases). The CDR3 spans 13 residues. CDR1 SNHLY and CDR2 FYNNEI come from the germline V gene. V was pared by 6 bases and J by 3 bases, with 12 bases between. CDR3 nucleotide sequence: TGTGCCAGCAGGGGGGACAACGACTACGAGCAGTACTTC. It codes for CASRGDNDYEQYF.

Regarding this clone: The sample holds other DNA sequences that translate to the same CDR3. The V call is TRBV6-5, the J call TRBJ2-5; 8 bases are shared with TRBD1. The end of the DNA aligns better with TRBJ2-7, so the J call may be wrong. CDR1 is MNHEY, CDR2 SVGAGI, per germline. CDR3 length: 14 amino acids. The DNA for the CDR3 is TGTGCCAGCAGCAGAGGGACAGGCGCTTACGAGCAGTACTTC. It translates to CASSRGTGAYEQYF.

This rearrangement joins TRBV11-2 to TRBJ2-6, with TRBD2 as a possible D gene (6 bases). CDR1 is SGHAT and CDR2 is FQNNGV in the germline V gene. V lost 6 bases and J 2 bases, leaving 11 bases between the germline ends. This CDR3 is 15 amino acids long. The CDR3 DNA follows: TGTGCCAGCAGAATCTGGGGGGCTGGGGCCAACGTCCTGACTTTC. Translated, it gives CASRIWGAGANVLTF.

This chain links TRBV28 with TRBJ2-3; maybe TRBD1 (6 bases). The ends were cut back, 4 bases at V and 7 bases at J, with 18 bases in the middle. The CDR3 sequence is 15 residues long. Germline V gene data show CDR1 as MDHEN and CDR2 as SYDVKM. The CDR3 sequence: CASSSNGQLHHTQYF. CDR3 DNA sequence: TGTGCCAGCAGTTCAAACGGACAGCTCCACCATACGCAGTATTTT.

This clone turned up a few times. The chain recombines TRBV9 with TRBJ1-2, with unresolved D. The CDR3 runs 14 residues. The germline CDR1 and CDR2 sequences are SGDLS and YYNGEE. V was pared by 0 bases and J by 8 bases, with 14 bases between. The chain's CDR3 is CASSVGAAVQGYTF. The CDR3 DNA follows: TGTGCCAGCAGCGTAGGGGCAGCGGTACAAGGCTACACCTTC.